These 24 T cell receptor beta chains came from one sample sequenced in a study of blood T cell repertoires in COVID-19. Here immunoSEQ multiplex PCR was the method, and the copy in TCRdb shows in-frame clones only, minus some. The table lists 210,000 or so clones, around 80% of them singletons. The sample comprised peripheral blood. These receptors all stem from a woman of 80 years or more with active or convalescent COVID-19.

This clone appeared once. The V and J genes are TRBV6-5 and TRBJ1-1; possible D gene TRBD1, 5 bases. The CDR3 runs to 12 residues. Deletions cut 6 bases from V and 11 bases from J, with 16 bases between. Looked up from germline, CDR1 is MNHEY and CDR2 is SVGAGI. The CDR3 reads CASRSGVSIAFF. CDR3 bases: TGTGCCAGCAGATCGGGGGTATCAATCGCTTTCTTT.

This clone appeared a single time. V is TRBV18 and J is TRBJ1-3, with no clear D. V was clipped by 0 bases and J by 0 bases, with 9 bases between them. Looked up from germline, CDR1 is KGHSH and CDR2 is LQKENI. The CDR3 is 16 residues long. For the CDR3, the DNA is TGTGCCAGCTCACCACCCGGAGGGAACTCTGGAAACACCATATATTTT. Protein product: CASSPPGGNSGNTIYF.

The chain carries TRBV7-2 and TRBJ2-5; D remains ambiguous. V was trimmed by 5 bases and J by 5 bases, leaving 9 bases between them. The germline CDR1 and CDR2 sequences are SGHTA and FQGNSA. The CDR3 has 12 amino acids. This chain's CDR3 is CASSPGMETQYF. In DNA, the CDR3 is TGTGCCAGCAGCCCGGGTATGGAGACCCAGTACTTC.

The chain couples TRBV7-2 to TRBJ2-3; perhaps TRBD2 as D (6 bases). Germline-derived CDR1 and CDR2 are SGHTA and FQGNSA. This CDR3 is 15 amino acids long. V lost 5 bases, J lost 3 bases, and 15 bases lay in between. In nucleotides, the CDR3 is TGTGCCAGCAGCCCATCCGCGGGACGGACAGATACGCAGTATTTT. Its protein is CASSPSAGRTDTQYF. Variable domain in full (rest from reference TRBV7-2 and TRBJ2-3): GAGVSQSPSNKVTEKGKDVELRCDPISGHTALYWYRQSLGQGLEFLIYFQGNSAPDKSGLPSDRFSAERTGGSVSTLTIQRTQQEDSAVYLCASSPSAGRTDTQYFGPGTRLTVL.

CDR3 nucleotides: TGCGCCAGCAGCGCTACGACAGGGGGGGAGACCCAGTACTTC. It encodes CASSATTGGETQYF. V usage is TRBV5-1 and J usage is TRBJ2-5; the match to TRBD1 covers 9 bases. The CDR3 consists of 14 residues. From germline, CDR1 is SGHRS and CDR2 YFSETQ. V lost 4 bases, J lost 5 bases, and 6 bases stayed unmatched.

The sample holds one count of this clone. The J gene is TRBJ2-5, the V gene TRBV9, with 9 nucleotides matching TRBD2. CDR1 and CDR2 (germline): SGDLS, YYNGEE. This CDR3 region has 17 residues. The junction had 11 bases not matched to a gene; V was cut back by 0 bases and J by 5 bases. CDR3 DNA: TGTGCCAGCAGCGTAGGTGGCGGGGGGGCCGTATCGGAGACCCAGTACTTC. It specifies CASSVGGGGAVSETQYF. The full variable domain, with the rest looked up from reference TRBV9 and TRBJ2-5, is DSGVTQTPKHLITATGQRVTLRCSPRSGDLSVYWYQQSLDQGLQFLIQYYNGEERAKGNILERFSAQQFPDLHSELNLSSLELGDSALYFCASSVGGGGAVSETQYFGPGTRLLVL.

This clone was recorded a few times. The rearrangement joins TRBV5-6 to TRBJ2-5; D gene uncertain. Trimming shortened V by 7 bases and J by 1 base, and 14 bases separated the two germline ends. This CDR3 is 14 amino acids long. Germline-derived CDR1 and CDR2 are SGHDT and YYEEEE. CDR3 bases: TGTGCCAGCGCTCTTCGGCAGGCCCAAGAGACCCAGTACTTC. Protein product: CASALRQAQETQYF.

This chain links TRBV19 with TRBJ1-1, with a possible D match to TRBD1 (6 bases). CDR1 and CDR2 (germline): LNHDA, SQIVND (reference sequence). The V end lost 1 base, the J end lost 3 bases, and 12 bases lay between the germline ends. The CDR3 contains 15 residues. For the CDR3, the DNA is TGTGCCAGTAGTATAGTGACAGGATTAGACACTGAAGCTTTCTTT. Protein: CASSIVTGLDTEAFF.

This chain uses TRBV28 with TRBJ1-4; 7 bases align to TRBD1. This CDR3 is built from 14 residues. The germline gives CDR1 MDHEN, CDR2 SYDVKM. V shed 4 bases, J shed 7 bases, and the junction held 6 bases outside the gene matches. The CDR3 region has the DNA TGTGCCAGCAGTTCCCAAAACAGGGGTGAAAAACTGTTTTTT. Its translation is CASSSQNRGEKLFF. The full variable domain, with the rest looked up from reference TRBV28 and TRBJ1-4, is DVKVTQSSRYLVKRTGEKVFLECVQDMDHENMFWYRQDPGLGLRLIYFSYDVKMKEKGDIPEGYSVSREKKERFSLILESASTNQTSMYLCASSSQNRGEKLFFGSGTQLSVL.

The CDR3 DNA follows: TGTGCCAGTAGGGGAGCTACAGGGTCTGGAAACACCATATATTTT. Its protein is CASRGATGSGNTIYF. The genes are TRBV19 and TRBJ1-3, with a tentative D call TRBD1 (6 bases). Germline values: CDR1 LNHDA, CDR2 SQIVND (reference sequence). The CDR3 has 15 amino acids. V gave up 6 bases and J gave up 1 base, with 13 bases separating them.

The chain carries TRBV24-1 and TRBJ2-2; D is perhaps TRBD1 (5 bases). This CDR3 is 18 amino acids long. Germline V gives CDR1 KGHDR, CDR2 SFDVKD. Trimming took 4 bases from V and 0 from J, leaving 17 bases between them. In DNA, the CDR3 is TGTGCCACCAGTGACCCCGCTTCAGGGTCATCGAACACCGGGGAGCTGTTTTTT. Translating it yields CATSDPASGSSNTGELFF.

The V and J genes are TRBV5-1 and TRBJ1-2, with 10 bases that match TRBD1. The germline V gene encodes CDR1 SGHRS and CDR2 YFSETQ. V shed 0 bases and J 3 bases; nucleotides not matched to a gene: 2. The CDR3 is 15 amino acids. The CDR3 region is CASSLETGGHYGYTF. CDR3 sequence (DNA): TGCGCCAGCAGCTTGGAGACAGGGGGCCACTATGGCTACACCTTC.

This clone was observed at least ten times. The chain links TRBV19 to TRBJ1-1, with 10 positions matching TRBD1. Germline V gene sequence: CDR1 LNHDA, CDR2 SQIVND (reference sequence). Trimming cost V 5 bases and J 5 bases; bases outside gene matches: 8. This CDR3 spans 15 amino acids. CDR3 loop: CASSFRTGGWTEAFF. The CDR3 nucleotides are TGTGCCAGTAGTTTTCGGACAGGGGGTTGGACTGAAGCTTTCTTT.

This chain joins TRBV28 and TRBJ1-4, with 10 bases that match TRBD1. The CDR3 has 16 residues. The germline gives CDR1 MDHEN, CDR2 SYDVKM. With V trimmed by 4 bases and J by 4 bases, 6 bases remained unmatched. The CDR3 region has the DNA TGTGCCAGCAGTTCGGGACAGGGGTTTAATAATGAAAAACTGTTTTTT. Protein: CASSSGQGFNNEKLFF.

V usage is TRBV14 and J usage is TRBJ2-7; D is undetermined. This CDR3 region has 11 residues. V lost 1 base and J lost 4, with 2 bases in between. The V gene's germline CDR1 is SGHDN and CDR2 FVKESK. The DNA of the CDR3 is TGTGCCAGCAGCCAAGCGTACGAGCAGTACTTC. This codes for CASSQAYEQYF. Full variable domain (missing parts from reference TRBV14 and TRBJ2-7): EAGVTQFPSHSVIEKGQTVTLRCDPISGHDNLYWYRRVMGKEIKFLLHFVKESKQDESGMPNNRFLAERTGGTYSTLKVQPAELEDSGVYFCASSQAYEQYFGPGTRLTVT.

The chain recombines TRBV4-2 with TRBJ2-1; possibly TRBD1 for D (7 bases). Trimming left V 4 bases short and J 1 base short, with 14 bases between. Germline CDR1 LGHNA, CDR2 YNFKEQ. CDR3 size: 16 residues. The CDR3 here is CASSPTGAGSYNEQFF. The CDR3 DNA follows: TGTGCCAGCAGCCCAACAGGGGCGGGGTCCTACAATGAGCAGTTCTTC.

The gene calls are TRBV3-1 (or the pseudogene TRBV3-2) and TRBJ2-2; maybe TRBD1 (6 bases). The V gene's germline CDR1 is LGHDT and CDR2 YNNKEL (reference sequence). This CDR3 spans 15 amino acids. V was shortened by 0 bases and J by 6 bases, with 11 bases between the two germline ends. Here the CDR3 reads CASSQDLQGPGELFF. The CDR3 region has the DNA TGTGCCAGCAGCCAAGATTTACAGGGCCCCGGGGAGCTGTTTTTT.

This sequence joins TRBV9 and TRBJ1-2; a weak D match, TRBD1 (5 bases). Germline V lookup: CDR1 SGDLS, CDR2 YYNGEE. This CDR3 has 14 amino acids. The ends were cut back, 0 bases at V and 8 bases at J, with 14 bases in the middle. The CDR3 DNA is TGTGCCAGCAGCGTAGCGACCAGGGAGGGAGGCTACACCTTC. This encodes CASSVATREGGYTF.

The chain links TRBV15 to TRBJ1-3; D uncertain. Trimming left V 0 bases short and J 4 bases short, with 4 bases between. The CDR3 length is 13 residues. CDR1 and CDR2 from the germline V gene are LNHNV and YYDKDF (reference sequence). CDR3 protein: CATSREQGNTIYF. In DNA form, the CDR3 reads TGTGCCACCAGCAGAGAACAAGGAAACACCATATATTTT.

The gene calls are TRBV27 and TRBJ2-7; the match to TRBD2 covers 13 bases. CDR3 length: 15 amino acids. Germline V gene data show CDR1 as MNHEY and CDR2 as SMNVEV (reference sequence). V gave up 3 bases and J gave up 3 bases; unmatched junction bases: 2. The DNA for the CDR3 is TGTGCCAGCAGTTTGACTAGCGGGGGGTTCTACGAGCAGTACTTC. Translating it yields CASSLTSGGFYEQYF.

In its sample, this clone was seen once. The rearrangement links TRBV20-1 to TRBJ1-1; TRBD1 is a possible D gene (6 bases). Deletions cut 1 base from V and 8 bases from J, with 8 bases between. There are 11 residues in the CDR3. The germline V gene has CDR1 DFQATT and CDR2 SNEGSKA (reference sequence). The DNA of the CDR3 is TGCAGTGCTAGAGTAGACAGGGAAGCTTTCTTT. Protein product: CSARVDREAFF.

J is TRBJ1-2 and V is TRBV9, with D possibly being TRBD1 (6 bases). The CDR3 is made up of 14 amino acids. Trimming took off 3 bases at V and 2 bases at J, with 11 bases between the two ends. The germline V gene encodes CDR1 SGDLS and CDR2 YYNGEE. The CDR3 sequence: CASSGPRGNYGYTF. DNA of the CDR3: TGTGCCAGCAGCGGCCCGAGGGGGAACTATGGCTACACCTTC.

Only one count was recorded for this clone. The chain uses TRBV5-1 and TRBJ2-7; 9 bases match TRBD1. The germline V gene encodes CDR1 SGHRS and CDR2 YFSETQ. The CDR3 contains 15 residues. After removal of 4 bases from V and 2 bases from J, the junction contained 7 bases not matched to a gene. CDR3 sequence (DNA): TGCGCCAGCAGCCTGACCGGGACAGGGACCTACGAGCAGTACTTC. This encodes CASSLTGTGTYEQYF.

The V and J genes are TRBV27 and TRBJ1-4; D may be TRBD1 (5 bases). From germline, CDR1 is MNHEY and CDR2 SMNVEV (reference sequence). Trimming took 6 bases from V and 8 from J, leaving 19 bases between them. The CDR3 sequence is 15 residues long. CDR3 DNA: TGTGCCAGCAGCCCCGGGTCAGGGCGGTTCGAAAAACTGTTTTTT. Translation: CASSPGSGRFEKLFF.